These 17 T cell receptor beta chains were all obtained from the same sample, sequenced in a study of blood T cells in healthy people across ages. Combining a sample-barcoded 5' primer with a J-beta primer mix, a second PCR ran for roughly 7 to 12 cycles. Via MiXCR, TCRdb re-called the 5' RACE reads, giving one row per CDR3 protein. The repertoire holds 780,000 or so distinct CDR3 sequences, with 25% as singletons. The same sample was also studied in work on T cells of mothers and their children.

The sample comprised blood. These receptors originate from a boy aged 5-17 years in good health.

The genes are TRBV4-1 and TRBJ2-3; D gene uncertain. The germline V gene has CDR1 MGHRA and CDR2 YSYEKL. Between the trimmed V and J ends, which lost 1 base and 7 bases, there was a span of 12 bases. This CDR3 has 14 residues. The CDR3 DNA reads TGCGCCAGCAGCCAAGGCCCGACATCCAATACGCAGTATTTT. This translates into CASSQGPTSNTQYF.

This clonotype was seen only a few times. CDR3 sequence: CASSLLSPGTGLTDTQYF. DNA of the CDR3: TGTGCCAGCAGTTTACTATCTCCCGGGACAGGACTCACAGATACGCAGTATTTT. The chain uses TRBV27 and TRBJ2-3; 8 bases fit TRBD1. V shed 2 bases, J shed 2 bases, and the junction held 12 bases outside the gene matches. Germline V gene lookup returns CDR1 MNHEY and CDR2 SMNVEV (reference sequence). The CDR3 is 18 residues long.

In this sample, this clonotype turned up once. This sequence joins TRBV25-1 and TRBJ1-1, with unresolved D. The CDR3 has 14 residues. CDR1 and CDR2 (germline): MGHDK, SYGVNS. Trimming stripped 2 bases from V and 0 bases from J, with 7 bases between. The CDR3 loop reads CASSEAGLNTEAFF. DNA of the CDR3: TGTGCCAGCAGTGAAGCCGGTTTGAACACTGAAGCTTTCTTT.

The rearrangement joins TRBV15 to TRBJ2-5, with D unclear. Deletions cut 2 bases from V and 4 bases from J, with 14 bases between. The CDR3 covers 15 residues. Germline CDR1 and CDR2: LNHNV and YYDKDF (reference sequence). This CDR3 is CATSRPSTAGETQYF. CDR3 coding DNA: TGTGCCACCAGCAGACCCTCCACGGCAGGAGAGACCCAGTACTTC.

This clonotype was counted ten times or more. The V gene is TRBV27, the J gene TRBJ2-5; no definite D call. The end of the DNA is better explained by TRBJ2-7, so the J call may be wrong. The CDR3 consists of 13 residues. Per the germline V gene, CDR1 is MNHEY and CDR2 is SMNVEV (reference sequence). CDR3 sequence reads: CASSLGSGYEQYF. The CDR3 coding sequence is TGTGCCAGCAGTTTAGGGTCGGGCTACGAGCAGTACTTC.

The V gene is TRBV4-2, the J gene TRBJ2-3; TRBD2 aligns across 12 bases. Germline V gives CDR1 LGHNA, CDR2 YNFKEQ. The CDR3 spans 17 residues. V dropped 1 base and J dropped 6; count of bases not matched to a gene: 8. CDR3 sequence (DNA): TGTGCCAGCAGCCAAGTTCCCCTTCTAGCGGGGGGGGATACGCAGTATTTT. Its protein product is CASSQVPLLAGGDTQYF.

This clonotype was seen only a few times. In DNA, the CDR3 is TGTGCCAGCAGCGTAGAAGGGGGGCCCCAGCATTTT. Translating gives CASSVEGGPQHF. The chain uses TRBV9 and TRBJ1-5; tentatively, D is TRBD1 (6 bases). Trimming removed 0 bases from V and 9 bases from J, with 7 bases in between. This CDR3 spans 12 amino acids. Germline V lookup: CDR1 SGDLS, CDR2 YYNGEE.

V is TRBV11-2 and J is TRBJ1-4; the D gene is possibly TRBD1 (5 bases). Trimming cost V 5 bases and J 5 bases, with 21 bases left between them. CDR3 size: 17 residues. The V gene's germline CDR1 is SGHAT and CDR2 FQNNGV. Here the CDR3 reads CASSGLTRGRENEKLFF. CDR3 sequence (DNA): TGTGCCAGCAGCGGACTTACCCGGGGCAGGGAGAATGAAAAACTGTTTTTT.

This chain connects TRBV24-1 to TRBJ2-3, with 12 bases that match TRBD2. V shed 3 bases and J 4 bases; nucleotides not matched to a gene: 4. The CDR3 consists of 16 residues. The germline gives CDR1 KGHDR, CDR2 SFDVKD. The CDR3 bases are TGTGCCACCAGTGATGCACTAGCGGGGGGCGCAGATACGCAGTATTTT. Translated, it gives CATSDALAGGADTQYF.

V is TRBV20-1 and J is TRBJ2-1; D call uncertain. Trimming left V 3 bases short and J 5 bases short, with 11 bases between. The germline gives CDR1 DFQATT, CDR2 SNEGSKA (reference sequence). CDR3 length equals 13 residues. DNA for the CDR3: TGCAGTGCTAGGGACGGCAATCACAATGAGCAGTTCTTC. Translation gives CSARDGNHNEQFF.

This clonotype was observed a few times. The chain combines TRBV29-1 with TRBJ2-7; no definite D call. The CDR3 covers 13 residues. Germline V gives CDR1 SQVTM, CDR2 ANQGSEA. V shed 7 bases and J shed 1 base, with 14 bases lying between them. Written as DNA, the CDR3 is TGCAGCGCACGTCTAAGAGATTCCTACGAGCAGTACTTC. Protein product: CSARLRDSYEQYF.

This clonotype has more than one count but fewer than ten. The chain is built from TRBV10-3 and TRBJ2-5; D may be TRBD1 (6 bases). The CDR3 totals 14 residues. Between the trimmed V and J ends, which lost 10 bases and 2 bases, there was a span of 17 bases. Germline V gene data show CDR1 as ENHRY and CDR2 as SYGVKD. CDR3 nucleotide sequence: TGTGCCACTACCGGGACACAAATTCAAGAGACCCAGTACTTC. Translating it yields CATTGTQIQETQYF.

V is TRBV6-5 and J is TRBJ2-1; 8 nucleotides line up with TRBD1. The V and J ends lost 5 bases and 3 bases, in that order; junction bases with no gene match: 6. The CDR3 runs 15 residues. The germline V gene has CDR1 MNHEY and CDR2 SVGAGI. Written as DNA, the CDR3 is TGTGCCAGCAGTGGCAAGGACAGGGTCTACAATGAGCAGTTCTTC. It is translated as CASSGKDRVYNEQFF.

This chain joins TRBV29-1 and TRBJ2-1, with D possibly called TRBD1 or TRBD2 (5 bases each). Germline assignment: CDR1 SQVTM and CDR2 ANQGSEA. The CDR3 extends over 13 amino acids. Trimming took 4 bases from V and 4 from J, leaving 11 bases between them. The DNA for the CDR3 is TGCAGCGTTGGGTGGGACCAGTACAATGAGCAGTTCTTC. Its translation: CSVGWDQYNEQFF.

CDR3 in DNA: TGTGCCAGCAGTTACGGACAGGGCATTAACTATGGCTACACCTTC. Its protein is CASSYGQGINYGYTF. The chain is built from TRBV6-5 and TRBJ1-2; 8 positions match TRBD1. V lost 2 bases and J lost 1; bases outside the gene matches: 3. The CDR3 extends over 15 amino acids. The germline V gene encodes CDR1 MNHEY and CDR2 SVGAGI.

The rearrangement joins TRBV9 to TRBJ2-7, with 7 bases matching TRBD1. V gave up 3 bases and J gave up 5 bases; unmatched junction bases: 8. The CDR3 spans 14 residues. Per the germline V gene, CDR1 is SGDLS and CDR2 is YYNGEE. The DNA of the CDR3 is TGTGCCAGCAGCGGGGACAGTTACAGCCACGAGCAGTACTTC. Its translation: CASSGDSYSHEQYF.

Regarding this clonotype: Sequence at one end of the junction differs from germline and may be a read error. The rearrangement uses TRBV5-6 and TRBJ2-3, with D perhaps matching TRBD1 (5 bases). Germline V gene data show CDR1 as SGHDT and CDR2 as YYEEEE. This CDR3 is built from 15 residues. CDR3 amino acids: CASSLRTPYQETQYF. In DNA form, the CDR3 reads TGTGCCAGCAGCCTCAGGACACCGTACCAAGAGACCCAGTACTTT.